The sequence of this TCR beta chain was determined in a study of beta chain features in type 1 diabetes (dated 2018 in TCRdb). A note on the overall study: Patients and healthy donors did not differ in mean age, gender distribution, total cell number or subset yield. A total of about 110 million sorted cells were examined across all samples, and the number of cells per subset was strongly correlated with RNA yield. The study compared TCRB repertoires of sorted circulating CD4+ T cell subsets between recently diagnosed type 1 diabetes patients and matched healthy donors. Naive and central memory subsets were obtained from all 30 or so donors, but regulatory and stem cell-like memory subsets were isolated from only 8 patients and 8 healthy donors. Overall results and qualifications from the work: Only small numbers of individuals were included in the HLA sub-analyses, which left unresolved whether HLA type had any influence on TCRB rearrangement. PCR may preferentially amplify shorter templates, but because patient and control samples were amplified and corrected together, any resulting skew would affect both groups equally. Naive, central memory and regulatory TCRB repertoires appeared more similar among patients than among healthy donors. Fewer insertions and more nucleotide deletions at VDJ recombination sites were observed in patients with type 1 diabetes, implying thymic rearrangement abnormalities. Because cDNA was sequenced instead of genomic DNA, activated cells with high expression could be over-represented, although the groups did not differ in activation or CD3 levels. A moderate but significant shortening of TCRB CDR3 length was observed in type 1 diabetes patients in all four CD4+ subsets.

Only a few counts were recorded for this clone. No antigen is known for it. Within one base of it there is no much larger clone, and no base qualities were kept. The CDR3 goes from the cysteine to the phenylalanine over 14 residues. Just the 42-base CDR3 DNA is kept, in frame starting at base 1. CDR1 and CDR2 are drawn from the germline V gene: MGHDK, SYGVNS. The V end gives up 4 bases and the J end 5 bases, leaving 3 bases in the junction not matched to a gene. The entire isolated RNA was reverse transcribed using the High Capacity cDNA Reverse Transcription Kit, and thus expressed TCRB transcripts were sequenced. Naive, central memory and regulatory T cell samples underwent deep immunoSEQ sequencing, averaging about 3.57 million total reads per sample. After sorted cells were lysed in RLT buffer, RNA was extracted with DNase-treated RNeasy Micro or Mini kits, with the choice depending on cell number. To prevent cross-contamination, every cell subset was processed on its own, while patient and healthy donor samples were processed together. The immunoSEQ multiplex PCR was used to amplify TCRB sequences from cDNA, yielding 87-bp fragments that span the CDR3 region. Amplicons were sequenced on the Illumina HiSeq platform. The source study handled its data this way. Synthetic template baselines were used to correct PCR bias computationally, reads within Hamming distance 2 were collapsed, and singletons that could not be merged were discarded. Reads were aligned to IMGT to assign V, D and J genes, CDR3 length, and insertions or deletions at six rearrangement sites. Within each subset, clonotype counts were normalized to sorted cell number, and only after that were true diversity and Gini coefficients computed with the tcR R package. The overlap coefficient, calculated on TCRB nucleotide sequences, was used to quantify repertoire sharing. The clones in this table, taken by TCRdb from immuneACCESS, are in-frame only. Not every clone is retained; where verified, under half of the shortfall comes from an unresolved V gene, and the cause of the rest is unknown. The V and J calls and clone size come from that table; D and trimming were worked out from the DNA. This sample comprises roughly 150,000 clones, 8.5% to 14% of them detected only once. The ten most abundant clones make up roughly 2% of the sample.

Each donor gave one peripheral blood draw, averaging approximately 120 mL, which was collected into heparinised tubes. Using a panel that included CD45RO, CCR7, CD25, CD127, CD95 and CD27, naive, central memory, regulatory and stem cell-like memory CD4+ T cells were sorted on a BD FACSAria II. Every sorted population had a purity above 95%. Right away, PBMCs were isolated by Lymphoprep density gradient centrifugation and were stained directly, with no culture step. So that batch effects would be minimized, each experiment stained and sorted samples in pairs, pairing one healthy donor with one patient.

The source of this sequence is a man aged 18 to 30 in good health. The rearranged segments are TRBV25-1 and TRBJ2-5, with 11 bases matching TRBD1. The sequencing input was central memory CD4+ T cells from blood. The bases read TGTGCCAGCAGTGCGGACAGGGGGCGGGAGACCCAGTACTTC. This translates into CASSADRGRETQYF. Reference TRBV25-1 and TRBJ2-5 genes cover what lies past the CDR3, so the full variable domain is EADIYQTPRYLVIGTGKKITLECSQTMGHDKMYWYQQDPGMELHLIHYSYGVNSTEKGDLSSESTVSRIRTEHFPLTLESARPSHTSQYLCASSADRGRETQYFGPGTRLLVL.